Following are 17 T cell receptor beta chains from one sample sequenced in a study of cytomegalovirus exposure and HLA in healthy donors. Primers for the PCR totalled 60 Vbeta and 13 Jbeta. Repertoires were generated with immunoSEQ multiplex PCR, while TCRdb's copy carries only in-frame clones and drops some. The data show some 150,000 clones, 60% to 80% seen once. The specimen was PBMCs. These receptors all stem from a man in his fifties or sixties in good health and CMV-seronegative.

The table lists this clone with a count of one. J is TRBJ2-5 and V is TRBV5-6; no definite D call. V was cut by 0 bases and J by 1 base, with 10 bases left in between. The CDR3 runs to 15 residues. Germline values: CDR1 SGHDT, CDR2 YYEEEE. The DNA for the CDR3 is TGTGCCAGCAGCTTGGGACGCGCGGTCCAAGAGACCCAGTACTTC. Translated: CASSLGRAVQETQYF. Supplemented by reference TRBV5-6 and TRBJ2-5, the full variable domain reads DAGVTQSPTHLIKTRGQQVTLRCSPKSGHDTVSWYQQALGQGPQFIFQYYEEEERQRGNFPDRFSGHQFPNYSSELNVNALLLGDSALYLCASSLGRAVQETQYFGPGTRLLVL.

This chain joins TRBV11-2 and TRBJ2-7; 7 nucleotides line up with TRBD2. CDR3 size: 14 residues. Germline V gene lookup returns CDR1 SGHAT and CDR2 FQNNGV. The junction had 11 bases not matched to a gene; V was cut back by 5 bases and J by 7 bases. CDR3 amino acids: CASSLYGLEREQYF. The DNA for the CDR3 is TGTGCCAGCAGCCTTTACGGACTAGAACGGGAGCAGTACTTC.

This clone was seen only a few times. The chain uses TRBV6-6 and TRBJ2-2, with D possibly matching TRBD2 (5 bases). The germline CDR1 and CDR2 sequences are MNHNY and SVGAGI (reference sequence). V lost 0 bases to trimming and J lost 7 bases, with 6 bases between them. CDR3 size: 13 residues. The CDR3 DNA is TGTGCCAGCAGTTACTCGAGGGTCGGGGAGCTGTTTTTT. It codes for CASSYSRVGELFF.

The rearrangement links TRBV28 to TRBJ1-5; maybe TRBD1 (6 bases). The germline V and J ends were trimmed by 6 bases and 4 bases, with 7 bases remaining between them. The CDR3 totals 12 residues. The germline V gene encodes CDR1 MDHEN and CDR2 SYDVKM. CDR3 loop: CASRGANQPQHF. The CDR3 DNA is TGTGCCAGCAGGGGGGCGAATCAGCCCCAGCATTTT.

CDR3 nucleotide sequence: TGTGCCAGCAGTTTAGGGGCTGGGGGCTACACCTTC. Amino acid sequence: CASSLGAGGYTF. The chain carries TRBV28 and TRBJ1-2; a weak D match, TRBD1 (5 bases). V lost 2 bases and J 8 bases, leaving 9 bases between the germline ends. The germline gives CDR1 MDHEN, CDR2 SYDVKM. The CDR3 is made up of 12 amino acids.

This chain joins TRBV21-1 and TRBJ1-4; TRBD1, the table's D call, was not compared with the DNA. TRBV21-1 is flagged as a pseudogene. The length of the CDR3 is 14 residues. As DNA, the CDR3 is TGTGCCAGCAGCAAGGGACAGGGACGGGAAAAACTGTTTTTT. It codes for CASSKGQGREKLFF.

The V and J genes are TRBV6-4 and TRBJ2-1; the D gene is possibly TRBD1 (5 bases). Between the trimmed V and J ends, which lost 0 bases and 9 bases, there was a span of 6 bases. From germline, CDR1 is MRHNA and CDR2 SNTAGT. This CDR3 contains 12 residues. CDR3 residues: CASSDSQGEQFF. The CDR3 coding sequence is TGTGCCAGCAGTGACTCGCAGGGTGAGCAGTTCTTC.

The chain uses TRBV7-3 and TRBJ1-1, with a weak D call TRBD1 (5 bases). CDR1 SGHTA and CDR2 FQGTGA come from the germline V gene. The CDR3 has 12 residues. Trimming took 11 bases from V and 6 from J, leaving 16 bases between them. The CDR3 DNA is TGTGCCGCGGTGGCCAGGGAAGCTGAAGCTTTCTTT. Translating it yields CAAVAREAEAFF.

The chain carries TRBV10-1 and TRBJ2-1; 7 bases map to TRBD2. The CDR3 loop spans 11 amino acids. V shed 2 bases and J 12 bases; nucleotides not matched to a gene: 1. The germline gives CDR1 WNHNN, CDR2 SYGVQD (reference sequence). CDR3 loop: CASSEGGRQFF. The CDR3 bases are TGCGCCAGCAGTGAGGGCGGGAGGCAGTTCTTC.

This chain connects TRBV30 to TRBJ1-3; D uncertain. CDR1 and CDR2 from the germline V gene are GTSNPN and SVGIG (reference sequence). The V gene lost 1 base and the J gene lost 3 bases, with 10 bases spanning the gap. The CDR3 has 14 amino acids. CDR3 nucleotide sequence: TGTGCCTGGAGTGGGGCCCAGTTTGGAAACACCATATATTTT. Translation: CAWSGAQFGNTIYF.

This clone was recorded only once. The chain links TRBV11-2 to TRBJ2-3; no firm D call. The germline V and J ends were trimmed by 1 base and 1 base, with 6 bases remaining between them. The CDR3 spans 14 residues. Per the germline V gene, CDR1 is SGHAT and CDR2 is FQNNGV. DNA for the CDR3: TGTGCCAGCAGCTTAGTCCAGGGCACAGATACGCAGTATTTT. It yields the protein CASSLVQGTDTQYF.

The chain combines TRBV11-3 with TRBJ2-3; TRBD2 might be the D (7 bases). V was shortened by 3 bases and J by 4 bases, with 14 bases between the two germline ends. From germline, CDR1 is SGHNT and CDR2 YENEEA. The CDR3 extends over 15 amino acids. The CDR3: CASSLVGGAADTQYF. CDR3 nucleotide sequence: TGTGCCAGCAGCTTGGTAGGGGGGGCCGCAGATACGCAGTATTTT.

The CDR3 DNA sequence: TGTGCCAGCAGTGGGTTCAGGCCTGCAACTAATGAAAAACTGTTTTTT. Its translation: CASSGFRPATNEKLFF. The rearrangement joins TRBV2 to TRBJ1-4; D not resolved. V dropped 4 bases and J dropped 0 bases, with 12 bases sitting between them. The CDR3 contains 16 residues. Germline V CDR1 and CDR2: SNHLY, FYNNEI.

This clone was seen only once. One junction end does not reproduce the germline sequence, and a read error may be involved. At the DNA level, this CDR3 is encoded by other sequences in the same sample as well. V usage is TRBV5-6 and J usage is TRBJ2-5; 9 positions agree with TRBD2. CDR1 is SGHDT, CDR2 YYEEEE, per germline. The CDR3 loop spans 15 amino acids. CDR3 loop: CASSRIAGVLETQYF. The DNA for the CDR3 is TGCGCCAGCAGCCGCATAGCGGGAGTGCTGGAGACCCAGTACTTC.

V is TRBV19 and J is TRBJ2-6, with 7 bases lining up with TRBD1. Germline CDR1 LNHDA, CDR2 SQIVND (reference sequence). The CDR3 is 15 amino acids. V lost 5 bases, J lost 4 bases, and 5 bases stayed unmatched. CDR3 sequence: CASSVLGQGANVLTF. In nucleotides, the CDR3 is TGTGCCAGTAGTGTTTTGGGACAGGGGGCCAACGTCCTGACTTTC.

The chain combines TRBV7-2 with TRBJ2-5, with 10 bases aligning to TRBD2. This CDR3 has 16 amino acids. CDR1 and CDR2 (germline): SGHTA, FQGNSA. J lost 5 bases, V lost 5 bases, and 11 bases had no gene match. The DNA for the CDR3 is TGTGCCAGCAGCCCAACGTTAGCGGGAGGACGGGAGACCCAGTACTTC. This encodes CASSPTLAGGRETQYF.

The CDR3 DNA reads TGTGCCATTCGGACAGAGAACTACGAGCAGTACTTC. It translates to CAIRTENYEQYF. This chain connects TRBV10-3 to TRBJ2-7; a weak D match, TRBD1 (6 bases). The CDR3 extends over 12 amino acids. V shed 9 bases and J shed 3 bases, with 12 bases lying between them. From germline, CDR1 is ENHRY and CDR2 SYGVKD.